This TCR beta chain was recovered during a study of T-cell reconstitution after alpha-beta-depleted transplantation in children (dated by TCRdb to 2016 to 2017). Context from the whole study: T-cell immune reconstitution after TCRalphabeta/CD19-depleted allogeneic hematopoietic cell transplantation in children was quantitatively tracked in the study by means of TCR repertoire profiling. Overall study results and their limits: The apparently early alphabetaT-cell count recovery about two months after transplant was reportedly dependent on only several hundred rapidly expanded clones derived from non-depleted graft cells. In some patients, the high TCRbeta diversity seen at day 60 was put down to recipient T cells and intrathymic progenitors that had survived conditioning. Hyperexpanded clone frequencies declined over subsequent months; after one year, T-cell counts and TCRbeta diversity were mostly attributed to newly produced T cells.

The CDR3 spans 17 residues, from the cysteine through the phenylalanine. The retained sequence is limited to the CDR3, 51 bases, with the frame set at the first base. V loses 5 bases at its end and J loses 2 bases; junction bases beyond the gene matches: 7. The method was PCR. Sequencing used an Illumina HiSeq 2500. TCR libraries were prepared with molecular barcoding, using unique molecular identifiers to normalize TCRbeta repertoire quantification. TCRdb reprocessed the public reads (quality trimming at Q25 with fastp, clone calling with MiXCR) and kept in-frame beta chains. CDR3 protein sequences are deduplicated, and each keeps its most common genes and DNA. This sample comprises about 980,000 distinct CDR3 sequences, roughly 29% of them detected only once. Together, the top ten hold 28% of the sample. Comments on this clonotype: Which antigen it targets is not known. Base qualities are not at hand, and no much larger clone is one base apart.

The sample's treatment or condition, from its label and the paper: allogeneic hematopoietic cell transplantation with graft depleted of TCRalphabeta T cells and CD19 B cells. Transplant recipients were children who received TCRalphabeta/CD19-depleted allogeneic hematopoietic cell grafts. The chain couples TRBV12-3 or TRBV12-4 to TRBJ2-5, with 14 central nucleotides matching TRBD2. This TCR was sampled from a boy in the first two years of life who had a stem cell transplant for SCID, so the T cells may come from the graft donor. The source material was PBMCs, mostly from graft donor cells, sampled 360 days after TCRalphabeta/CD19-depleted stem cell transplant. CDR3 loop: CASSPGTSGGLQETQYF. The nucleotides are TGTGCCAGCAGTCCCGGGACTAGCGGGGGACTACAAGAGACCCAGTACTTC.